Given below is one TCR beta chain in context. Using its own MiXCR run on the RACE reads, TCRdb lists one record per CDR3 protein. The sample carries about 82,000 distinct CDR3 sequences, 10% to 15% recorded once. Regarding time point: patch test 3, about 24 weeks after DPC sensitization. Indicated treatment: therapeutic diphenylcyclopropenone sensitization with weekly scalp DPC. This record comes from a study of human T cells and chemical hapten exposure. Trimming took 5 bases from V and 4 from J; bases not matched to a gene: 9. The CDR3 runs to 16 residues. Germline loops: CDR1 SEHNR, CDR2 FQNEAQ (reference sequence).

The clonotype was recovered from a woman in her 50s with alopecia areata. Some clones in this sample may be carry-over from other donors' samples. The chain recombines TRBV7-9 with TRBJ2-7; 12 bases are shared with TRBD2. The sample consisted of whole blood, taken in connection with sensitization to the hapten diphenylcyclopropenone (DPC). The CDR3 DNA reads as TGTGCCAGCAGCCCTAGACTAGCGGGAGTGCTTTACGAGCAGTACTTC. This codes for CASSPRLAGVLYEQYF.